Listed here is a single T cell receptor (beta chain). Losses at the gene ends were 5 bases for V and 0 bases for J; bases not matched to a gene: 2. The germline V gene has CDR1 MNHEY and CDR2 SVGEGT. The CDR3 spans 14 residues. This entry is derived from a study of CD8 T cells in Susac syndrome. Random-hexamer reverse transcription was applied to roughly 0.5 to 1 ug RNA. TCRdb used MiXCR to reprocess the immunoSEQ multiplex PCR reads, holding one entry per CDR3 protein. The sample lists about 120,000 distinct CDR3 sequences, roughly 90% occurring once. The V and J genes are TRBV6-2 or TRBV6-3 and TRBJ2-3; TRBD2 matches at 7 bases. The sequence was obtained from a human donor in good health. The sequenced sample was CD8+ T cells from PBMCs. This CDR3 reads CASSTGGSTDTQYF. The CDR3 nucleotides read TGTGCCAGCAGTACGGGAGGTAGCACAGATACGCAGTATTTT.